Shown below are 26 T cell receptor beta chains from a single sample sequenced in a study of blood T cell repertoires in COVID-19. Measured with immunoSEQ multiplex PCR; TCRdb has only the in-frame clones, and not every one. The sample has 200,000 to 250,000 clones; about nine tenths are singletons. Sequencing was done on a sample of PBMCs or T cells enriched from blood (not recorded which). These receptors were collected from a man in his fifties who had been exposed to COVID-19.

The chain has TRBV5-1 and TRBJ1-2; TRBD1 is a possible D gene (6 bases). From germline, CDR1 is SGHRS and CDR2 YFSETQ. The CDR3 runs to 12 residues. V was clipped by 4 bases and J by 12 bases, with 16 bases between them. The CDR3 is CASSVTGSRNTF. The CDR3 DNA is TGCGCCAGCAGCGTCACAGGGTCTCGTAACACCTTC. Full variable domain (rest looked up from reference TRBV5-1 and TRBJ1-2): KAGVTQTPRYLIKTRGQQVTLSCSPISGHRSVSWYQQTPGQGLQFLFEYFSETQRNKGNFPGRFSGRQFSNSRSEMNVSTLELGDSALYLCASSVTGSRNTFGSGTRLTVV.

CDR3: CAIADRGNSPLHF. The CDR3 DNA reads as TGTGCCATCGCGGACAGGGGGAATTCACCCCTCCACTTT. The V call is TRBV10-3, the J call TRBJ1-6, with 10 bases fitting TRBD1. The CDR3 spans 13 residues. Germline V CDR1 and CDR2: ENHRY, SYGVKD. Trimming removed 8 bases from V and 7 bases from J; junction bases left unmatched: 2.

The rearrangement joins TRBV29-1 to TRBJ1-2; D uncertain. V was cut by 7 bases and J by 6 bases, with 15 bases left in between. Per the germline V gene, CDR1 is SQVTM and CDR2 is ANQGSEA. The CDR3 has 12 amino acids. The CDR3 DNA reads as TGCAGCGCCTGGGGAGGGTCGGATGGCTACACCTTC. It codes for CSAWGGSDGYTF.

This clone was detected once. The CDR3 DNA is TGTGCCACCAGTGATTTAGGGAGGGATCAGCCCCAGCATTTT. Protein product: CATSDLGRDQPQHF. The chain links TRBV24-1 to TRBJ1-5; D is unclear. Between the trimmed V and J ends, which lost 1 base and 5 bases, there was a span of 8 bases. Germline CDR1 KGHDR, CDR2 SFDVKD. The CDR3 is 14 residues long.

The V gene is TRBV19, the J gene TRBJ1-1, with D hard to call. The CDR3 spans 16 residues. Trimming removed 10 bases at V and 0 bases at J, with 21 bases between. The germline V gene has CDR1 LNHDA and CDR2 SQIVND (reference sequence). CDR3 coding DNA: TGTGCCACCATGAGACATCGGCCCTTAATGAACACTGAAGCTTTCTTT. Amino acid sequence: CATMRHRPLMNTEAFF.

The chain recombines TRBV2 with TRBJ1-5; D is perhaps TRBD1 (6 bases). The CDR3 contains 13 residues. Trimming stripped 4 bases from V and 6 bases from J, with 10 bases between. The germline V gene has CDR1 SNHLY and CDR2 FYNNEI. CDR3 amino acids: CASSGAGAQPQHF. For the CDR3, the DNA is TGTGCCAGCAGTGGGGCAGGGGCTCAGCCCCAGCATTTT. Filled out from reference TRBV2 and TRBJ1-5, the complete variable domain reads EPEVTQTPSHQVTQMGQEVILRCVPISNHLYFYWYRQILGQKVEFLVSFYNNEISEKSEIFDDQFSVERPDGSNFTLKIRSTKLEDSAMYFCASSGAGAQPQHFGDGTRLSIL.

This clone was counted once. The chain has TRBV5-1 and TRBJ2-5; 8 bases agree with TRBD2. The germline V gene encodes CDR1 SGHRS and CDR2 YFSETQ. The CDR3 totals 17 residues. Trimming took 4 bases from V and 6 from J; bases not matched to a gene: 17. In DNA, the CDR3 is TGCGCCAGCAGCCAAGGAAGCCGGGGACTAGATTGGAAGACCCAGTACTTC. Encoded protein: CASSQGSRGLDWKTQYF.

This chain joins TRBV18 and TRBJ2-3; 12 bases map to TRBD2. Germline V gene lookup returns CDR1 KGHSH and CDR2 LQKENI. Trimming at V came to 4 bases and at J to 6 bases, leaving 2 bases not matched to a gene. This CDR3 region has 14 residues. The CDR3: CASSRTSGVDTQYF. CDR3 nucleotide sequence: TGTGCCAGCTCACGGACTAGCGGGGTCGATACGCAGTATTTT.

The chain joins TRBV30 to TRBJ1-1; D is possibly TRBD1 (5 bases). There are 15 residues in the CDR3. CDR1 GTSNPN and CDR2 SVGIG come from the germline V gene (reference sequence). Trimming removed 3 bases from V and 1 base from J, with 15 bases in between. CDR3: CAWSRGTSRNTEAFF. Written as DNA, the CDR3 is TGTGCCTGGAGCCGGGGGACGTCTCGGAACACTGAAGCTTTCTTT.

The chain is built from TRBV30 and TRBJ2-2; perhaps TRBD1 as D (6 bases). V lost 0 bases and J 5 bases, leaving 10 bases between the germline ends. CDR1 is GTSNPN and CDR2 is SVGIG in the germline V gene (reference sequence). The CDR3 has 14 residues. In nucleotides, the CDR3 is TGTGCCTGGAGTGTAAAGGGGGTTACCGGGGAGCTGTTTTTT. This gives the protein CAWSVKGVTGELFF.

J is TRBJ1-1 and V is TRBV19; 11 bases are shared with TRBD1. Per the germline V gene, CDR1 is LNHDA and CDR2 is SQIVND (reference sequence). V dropped 4 bases and J dropped 4; count of bases not matched to a gene: 11. CDR3 length equals 17 residues. CDR3 region: CASSTPRTGGEGTEAFF. The CDR3 DNA is TGTGCCAGTAGTACCCCCCGGACAGGGGGCGAGGGCACTGAAGCTTTCTTT.

The rearrangement links TRBV30 to TRBJ2-7; 8 bases map to TRBD2. Losses at the gene ends were 1 base for V and 0 bases for J; bases not matched to a gene: 2. Looked up from germline, CDR1 is GTSNPN and CDR2 is SVGIG (reference sequence). CDR3 length equals 14 residues. The CDR3 bases are TGTGCCTGGAGTGGCGGGGGGAGCTCCTACGAGCAGTACTTC. It codes for CAWSGGGSSYEQYF.

The V gene is TRBV27, the J gene TRBJ2-1; 10 bases map to TRBD1. With 5 bases clipped from V and 5 bases from J, the junction kept 12 bases outside the gene matches. The V gene's germline CDR1 is MNHEY and CDR2 SMNVEV (reference sequence). This CDR3 is 17 amino acids long. The CDR3 DNA follows: TGTGCCAGCAGTCCTGCACTCGGGACAGGGGTAGACAATGAGCAGTTCTTC. This sequence encodes CASSPALGTGVDNEQFF.

In the case of this clone: A junction end diverges from the germline sequence, so it may reflect a read error. In nucleotides, the CDR3 is TGTGCCAGCAGTCATAGCGACCCCAAAGACTTC. Translated: CASSHSDPKDF. V is TRBV6-5 and J is TRBJ2-5, with TRBD2 as a possible D gene (5 bases). The CDR3 has 11 amino acids. Germline CDR1 is MNHEY and CDR2 is SVGAGI.

J is TRBJ2-3 and V is TRBV2; 7 bases fit TRBD2. The CDR3 is 12 residues long. Trimming cost V 5 bases and J 6 bases; bases outside gene matches: 2. Germline CDR1 is SNHLY and CDR2 is FYNNEI. The CDR3 protein is CASSFGGDTQYF. CDR3 DNA: TGTGCCAGCAGTTTCGGGGGGGATACGCAGTATTTT.

This clone was detected a few times. The CDR3 is CASSYSLAGGEQFF. CDR3 nucleotide sequence: TGTGCCAGCAGTTACTCCCTAGCGGGAGGAGAGCAGTTCTTC. V usage is TRBV6-5 and J usage is TRBJ2-1; 11 bases align to TRBD2. This CDR3 is 14 amino acids long. CDR1 and CDR2 (germline): MNHEY, SVGAGI. V shed 0 bases and J 10 bases; nucleotides not matched to a gene: 2.

The chain carries TRBV7-9 and TRBJ2-7; 9 bases agree with TRBD1. This CDR3 has 13 residues. J lost 3 bases, V lost 5 bases, and 2 bases had no gene match. Germline assignment: CDR1 SEHNR and CDR2 FQNEAQ (reference sequence). Here the CDR3 reads CASSMGQGYEQYF. Written as DNA, the CDR3 is TGTGCCAGCAGCATGGGACAGGGCTACGAGCAGTACTTC.

This chain links TRBV2 with TRBJ2-2; 11 nucleotides line up with TRBD2. This CDR3 is built from 15 residues. Per the germline V gene, CDR1 is SNHLY and CDR2 is FYNNEI. V was clipped by 7 bases and J by 6 bases; unmatched bases: 7. This CDR3 reads CASKGLAGLAGELFF. In DNA, the CDR3 is TGTGCCAGCAAAGGACTAGCGGGTTTAGCCGGGGAGCTGTTTTTT. Looking up the rest from reference TRBV2 and TRBJ2-2 gives the full variable domain: EPEVTQTPSHQVTQMGQEVILRCVPISNHLYFYWYRQILGQKVEFLVSFYNNEISEKSEIFDDQFSVERPDGSNFTLKIRSTKLEDSAMYFCASKGLAGLAGELFFGEGSRLTVL.

The rearrangement joins TRBV13 to TRBJ2-1; 16 nucleotides match TRBD2. J gave up 0 bases and V 1 base, and 6 bases lay outside the gene matches. CDR1 and CDR2 (germline): PRHDT, FYEKMQ (reference sequence). CDR3 length: 20 residues. The CDR3 coding sequence is TGTGCCAGCAGCTTAGCGGGACTAGCGGGAGGGAAGAGCTCCTACAATGAGCAGTTCTTC. Its translation: CASSLAGLAGGKSSYNEQFF.

V gene TRBV4-1 combines with J gene TRBJ1-6, with TRBD1 identical over 8 bases. This CDR3 has 16 residues. Trimming at V came to 3 bases and at J to 14 bases, leaving 15 bases not matched to a gene. The germline V gene has CDR1 MGHRA and CDR2 YSYEKL. The DNA of the CDR3 is TGCGCCAGCAGCCAGAGAGGCGGACAGGGCCTAAGGACCCTCCACTTT. Amino acids: CASSQRGGQGLRTLHF.

This chain joins TRBV5-4 and TRBJ2-3; D is possibly TRBD2 (5 bases). The CDR3 extends over 15 amino acids. CDR1 SGHNT and CDR2 YYREEE come from the germline V gene (reference sequence). V was pared by 4 bases and J by 2 bases, with 14 bases between. CDR3 DNA: TGTGCCAGCAGCCCCGTGGTTCTAGCCACAGATACGCAGTATTTT. Translated, it gives CASSPVVLATDTQYF.

This chain links TRBV4-1 with TRBJ1-1, with D tentatively TRBD1 (5 bases). This CDR3 is built from 15 residues. The germline V and J ends were trimmed by 1 base and 6 bases, with 15 bases remaining between them. The germline CDR1 and CDR2 sequences are MGHRA and YSYEKL. The CDR3, as DNA: TGCGCCAGCAGCCAAGCCTGGGGCGCAGACGCTGAAGCTTTCTTT. It specifies CASSQAWGADAEAFF.

This chain joins TRBV5-6 and TRBJ1-4, with D possibly matching TRBD1 (6 bases). The CDR3 extends over 15 amino acids. Germline V gene lookup returns CDR1 SGHDT and CDR2 YYEEEE. Trimming left V 4 bases short and J 4 bases short, with 14 bases between. CDR3 DNA sequence: TGTGCCAGCAGCACAGGGTCTTACTATAATGAAAAACTGTTTTTT. Residues: CASSTGSYYNEKLFF.

Note on this clone: One end of the junction fails to match germline, which may point to a read error. V is TRBV7-7 and J is TRBJ2-2, with 9 bases aligning to TRBD2. The CDR3 has 16 residues. CDR1 SSHAT and CDR2 FNYEAQ come from the germline V gene (reference sequence). The chain's CDR3 is CASSLALAGTTGELFF. The CDR3, as DNA: TGTGCTAGCAGCTTAGCGCTAGCGGGAACCACCGGGGAGCTGTTTTTT.

The V call is TRBV2, the J call TRBJ1-5; the D gene is possibly TRBD1 (6 bases). This CDR3 comprises 13 residues. From germline, CDR1 is SNHLY and CDR2 FYNNEI. The ends were cut back, 9 bases at V and 7 bases at J, with 16 bases in the middle. CDR3 DNA sequence: TGTGCCAGTTCGGACAGTCTTCTCCAGCCCCAGCATTTT. Its translation is CASSDSLLQPQHF.

V gene TRBV5-4 combines with J gene TRBJ2-5; a possible D gene is TRBD2 (5 bases). The CDR3 loop spans 15 amino acids. Trimming left V 4 bases short and J 5 bases short, with 18 bases between. The V gene's germline CDR1 is SGHNT and CDR2 YYREEE (reference sequence). Here the CDR3 reads CASSRIGSTSETQYF. CDR3 nucleotides: TGTGCCAGCAGCAGGATAGGGAGTACTTCGGAGACCCAGTACTTC.